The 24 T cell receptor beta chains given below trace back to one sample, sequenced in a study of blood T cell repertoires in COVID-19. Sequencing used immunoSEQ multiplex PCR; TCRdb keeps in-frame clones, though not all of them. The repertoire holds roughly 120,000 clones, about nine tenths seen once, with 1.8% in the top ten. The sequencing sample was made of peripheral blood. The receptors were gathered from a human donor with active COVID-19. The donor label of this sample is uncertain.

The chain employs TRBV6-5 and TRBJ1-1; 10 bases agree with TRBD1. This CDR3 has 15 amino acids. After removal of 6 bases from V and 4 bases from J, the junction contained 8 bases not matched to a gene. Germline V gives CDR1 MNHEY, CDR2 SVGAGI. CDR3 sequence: CASRSDRGSATEAFF. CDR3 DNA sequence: TGTGCCAGCAGATCGGACAGGGGGTCTGCCACTGAAGCTTTCTTT.

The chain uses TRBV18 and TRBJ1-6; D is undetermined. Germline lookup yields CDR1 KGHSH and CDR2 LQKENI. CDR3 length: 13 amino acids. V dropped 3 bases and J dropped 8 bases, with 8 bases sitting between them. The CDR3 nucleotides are TGTGCCAGCTCACCGCTAAGAGATTCACCCCTCCACTTT. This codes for CASSPLRDSPLHF. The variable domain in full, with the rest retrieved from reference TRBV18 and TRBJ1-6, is NAGVMQNPRHLVRRRGQEARLRCSPMKGHSHVYWYRQLPEEGLKFMVYLQKENIIDESGMPKERFSAEFPKEGPSILRIQQVVRGDSAAYFCASSPLRDSPLHFGNGTRLTVT.

The chain's CDR3 is CASSQNTGTSENEQFF. The CDR3 region has the DNA TGTGCCAGCAGCCAAAATACCGGGACTAGCGAAAATGAGCAGTTCTTC. The V gene is TRBV14, the J gene TRBJ2-1; 10 bases are a match to TRBD2. The J segment lost 7 bases and the V segment lost 2 bases, leaving 8 bases of the junction unmatched. Germline V gives CDR1 SGHDN, CDR2 FVKESK. The CDR3 loop spans 16 amino acids.

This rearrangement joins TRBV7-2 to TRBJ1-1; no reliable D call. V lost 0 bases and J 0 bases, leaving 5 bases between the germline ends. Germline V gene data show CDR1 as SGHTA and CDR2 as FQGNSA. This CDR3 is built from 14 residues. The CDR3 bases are TGTGCCAGCAGCTTAGCGCAGTTGAACACTGAAGCTTTCTTT. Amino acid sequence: CASSLAQLNTEAFF.

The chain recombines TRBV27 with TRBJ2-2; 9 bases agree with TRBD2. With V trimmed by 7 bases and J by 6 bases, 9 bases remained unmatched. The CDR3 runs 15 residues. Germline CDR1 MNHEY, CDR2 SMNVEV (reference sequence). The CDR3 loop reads CASKPGTSWAGELFF. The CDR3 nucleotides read TGTGCCAGCAAACCCGGGACTAGCTGGGCCGGGGAGCTGTTTTTT.

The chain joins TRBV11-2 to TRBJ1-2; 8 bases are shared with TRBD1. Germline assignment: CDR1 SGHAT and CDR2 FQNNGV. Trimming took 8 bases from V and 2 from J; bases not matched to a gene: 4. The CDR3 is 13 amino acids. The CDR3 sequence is CASERTGNYGYTF. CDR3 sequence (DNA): TGTGCCAGCGAACGGACAGGGAACTATGGCTACACCTTC.

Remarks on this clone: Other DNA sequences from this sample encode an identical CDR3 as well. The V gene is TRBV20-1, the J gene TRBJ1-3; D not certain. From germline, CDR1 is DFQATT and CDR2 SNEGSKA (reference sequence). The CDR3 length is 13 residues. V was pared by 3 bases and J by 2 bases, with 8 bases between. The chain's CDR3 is CSASPGAGNTIYF. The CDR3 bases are TGCAGTGCTAGTCCCGGGGCTGGAAACACCATATATTTT.

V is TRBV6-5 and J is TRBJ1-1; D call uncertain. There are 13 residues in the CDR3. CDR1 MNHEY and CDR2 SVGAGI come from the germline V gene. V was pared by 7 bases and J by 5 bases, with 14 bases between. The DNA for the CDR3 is TGTGCCAGCATTCCTACAGTGTGGACTGAAGCTTTCTTT. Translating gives CASIPTVWTEAFF.

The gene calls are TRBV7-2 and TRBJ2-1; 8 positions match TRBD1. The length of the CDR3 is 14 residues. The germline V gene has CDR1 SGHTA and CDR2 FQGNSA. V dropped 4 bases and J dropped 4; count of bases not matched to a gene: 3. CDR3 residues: CASSSDRGYNEQFF. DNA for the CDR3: TGTGCCAGCAGCTCTGACAGGGGATACAATGAGCAGTTCTTC. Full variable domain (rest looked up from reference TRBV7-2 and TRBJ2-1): GAGVSQSPSNKVTEKGKDVELRCDPISGHTALYWYRQSLGQGLEFLIYFQGNSAPDKSGLPSDRFSAERTGGSVSTLTIQRTQQEDSAVYLCASSSDRGYNEQFFGPGTRLTVL.

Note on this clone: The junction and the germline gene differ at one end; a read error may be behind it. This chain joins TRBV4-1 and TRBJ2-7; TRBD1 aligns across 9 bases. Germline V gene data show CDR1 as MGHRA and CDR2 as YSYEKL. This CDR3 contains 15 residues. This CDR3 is CASSQEGRQGVIPDF. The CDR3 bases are TGCGCCAGCAGCCAAGAAGGAAGACAGGGGGTAATCCCGGACTTC.

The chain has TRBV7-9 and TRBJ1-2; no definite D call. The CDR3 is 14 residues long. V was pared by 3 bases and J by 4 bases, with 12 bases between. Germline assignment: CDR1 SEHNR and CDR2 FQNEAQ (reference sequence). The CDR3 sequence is CASSFIGVGYGYTF. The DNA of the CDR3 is TGTGCCAGCAGCTTCATAGGAGTGGGCTATGGCTACACCTTC.

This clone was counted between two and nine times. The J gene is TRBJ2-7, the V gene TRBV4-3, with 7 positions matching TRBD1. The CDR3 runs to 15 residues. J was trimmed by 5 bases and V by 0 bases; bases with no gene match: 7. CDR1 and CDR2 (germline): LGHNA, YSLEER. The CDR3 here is CASSQDRDSSDEQYF. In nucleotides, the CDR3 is TGCGCCAGCAGCCAAGACAGGGACAGCTCTGACGAGCAGTACTTC.

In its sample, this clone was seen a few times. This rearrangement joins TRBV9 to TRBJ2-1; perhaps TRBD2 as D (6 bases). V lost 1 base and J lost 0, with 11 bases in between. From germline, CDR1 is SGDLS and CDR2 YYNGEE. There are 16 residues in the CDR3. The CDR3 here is CASSVMEGFSYNEQFF. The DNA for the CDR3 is TGTGCCAGCAGCGTAATGGAGGGGTTCTCCTACAATGAGCAGTTCTTC.

The CDR3 sequence: CASSASGLAGAGELFF. In DNA form, the CDR3 reads TGTGCCAGCAGCGCAAGCGGACTAGCGGGGGCCGGGGAGCTGTTTTTT. The J gene is TRBJ2-2, the V gene TRBV14; 13 bases agree with TRBD2. The CDR3 is 16 residues long. Losses at the gene ends were 5 bases for V and 6 bases for J; bases not matched to a gene: 6. The germline V gene encodes CDR1 SGHDN and CDR2 FVKESK.

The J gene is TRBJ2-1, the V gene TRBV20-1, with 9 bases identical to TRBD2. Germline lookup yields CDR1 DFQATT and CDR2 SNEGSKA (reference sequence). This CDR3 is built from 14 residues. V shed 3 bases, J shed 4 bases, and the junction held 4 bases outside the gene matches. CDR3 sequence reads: CSASRTSVYNEQFF. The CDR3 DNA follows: TGCAGTGCTAGTAGGACTAGCGTTTACAATGAGCAGTTCTTC.

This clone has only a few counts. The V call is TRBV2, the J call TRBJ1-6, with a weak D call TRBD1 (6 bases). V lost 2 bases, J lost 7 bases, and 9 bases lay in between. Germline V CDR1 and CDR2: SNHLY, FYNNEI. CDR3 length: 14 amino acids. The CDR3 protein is CASSEKGTNSPLHF. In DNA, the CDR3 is TGTGCCAGCAGTGAAAAAGGGACAAATTCACCCCTCCACTTT.

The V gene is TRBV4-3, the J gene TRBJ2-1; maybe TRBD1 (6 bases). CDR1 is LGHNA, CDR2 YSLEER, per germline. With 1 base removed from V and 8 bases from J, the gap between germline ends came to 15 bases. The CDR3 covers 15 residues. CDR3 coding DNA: TGCGCCAGCAGCCAAGTGAGGCTAGCAGGGGATGAGCAGTTCTTC. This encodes CASSQVRLAGDEQFF.

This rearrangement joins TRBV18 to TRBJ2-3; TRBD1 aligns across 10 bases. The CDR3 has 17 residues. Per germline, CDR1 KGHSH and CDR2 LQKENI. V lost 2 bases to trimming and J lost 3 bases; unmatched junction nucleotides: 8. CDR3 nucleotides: TGTGCCAGCTCACCAATGGCAAGGACAGGGGGTACAGATACGCAGTATTTT. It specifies CASSPMARTGGTDTQYF.

The CDR3 DNA follows: TGCGCCAGCAGCTCCACGACAACAGGGGGCTGGCCCCCCTACGAGCAGTACTTC. As protein: CASSSTTTGGWPPYEQYF. The gene calls are TRBV5-1 and TRBJ2-7; 9 bases align to TRBD1. CDR3 length: 18 amino acids. V lost 3 bases to trimming and J lost 2 bases; unmatched junction nucleotides: 15. Germline loops: CDR1 SGHRS, CDR2 YFSETQ. Supplemented by reference TRBV5-1 and TRBJ2-7, the full variable domain reads KAGVTQTPRYLIKTRGQQVTLSCSPISGHRSVSWYQQTPGQGLQFLFEYFSETQRNKGNFPGRFSGRQFSNSRSEMNVSTLELGDSALYLCASSSTTTGGWPPYEQYFGPGTRLTVT.

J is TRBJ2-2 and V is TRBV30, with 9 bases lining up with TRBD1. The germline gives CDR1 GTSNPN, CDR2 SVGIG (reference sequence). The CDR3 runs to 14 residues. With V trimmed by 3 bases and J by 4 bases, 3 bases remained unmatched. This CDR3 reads CAWSGTGSTGELFF. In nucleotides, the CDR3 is TGTGCCTGGAGCGGGACAGGGTCCACCGGGGAGCTGTTTTTT.

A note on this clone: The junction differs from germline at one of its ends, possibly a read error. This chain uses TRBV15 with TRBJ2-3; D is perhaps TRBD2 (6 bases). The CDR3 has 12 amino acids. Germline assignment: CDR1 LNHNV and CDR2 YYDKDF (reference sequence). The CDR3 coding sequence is TGTGCCACCAGCAGAGATGGGGACTCCCCGTCTTTT. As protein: CATSRDGDSPSF.

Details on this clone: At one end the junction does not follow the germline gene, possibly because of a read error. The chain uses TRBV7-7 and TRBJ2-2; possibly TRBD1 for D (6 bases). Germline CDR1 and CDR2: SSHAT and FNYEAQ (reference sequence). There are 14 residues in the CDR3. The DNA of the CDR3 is TGTGCTAGCAGCCTAAAGGGGGAGACCGGGGAGCTGTTTTTT. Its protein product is CASSLKGETGELFF.

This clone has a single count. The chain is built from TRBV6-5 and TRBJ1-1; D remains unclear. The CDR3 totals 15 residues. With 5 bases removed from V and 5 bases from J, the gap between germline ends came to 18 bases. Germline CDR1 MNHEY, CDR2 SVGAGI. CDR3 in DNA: TGTGCCAGCAGTACCCGAATGGGAGGATTAACTGAAGCTTTCTTT. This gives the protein CASSTRMGGLTEAFF.

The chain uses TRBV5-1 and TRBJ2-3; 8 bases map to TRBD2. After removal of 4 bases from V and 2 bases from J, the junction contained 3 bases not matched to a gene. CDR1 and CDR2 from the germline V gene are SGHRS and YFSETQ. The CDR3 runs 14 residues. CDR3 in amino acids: CASSPTSDTDTQYF. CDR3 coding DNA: TGCGCCAGCAGCCCGACTAGCGACACAGATACGCAGTATTTT.